The entry below describes one TCR beta chain. This sample is drawn from a study of blood T cell repertoires in COVID-19. Sequenced by immunoSEQ multiplex PCR; TCRdb stores in-frame clones only, minus some. In the table there are about 51,000 clones, about 86% of which are singletons. The V gene's germline CDR1 is SEHNR and CDR2 FQNEAQ (reference sequence). The CDR3 covers 15 residues. Trimming removed 5 bases at V and 0 bases at J, with 14 bases between. Sample: peripheral blood. The rearrangement uses TRBV7-9 and TRBJ2-7, with a tentative D call TRBD2 (5 bases). This TCR was sampled from a man older than 75 with active COVID-19. For the CDR3, the DNA is TGTGCCAGCAGCCCCCTTACCACTAGCTCCTACGAGCAGTACTTC. Its protein product is CASSPLTTSSYEQYF.